Listed here are 28 T cell receptor beta chains from one sample, sequenced in a study of molecular identifiers for immune sequencing clone quantification. TCRdb independently ran MiXCR on the PCR reads; one entry per CDR3 protein. Among 60,000 to 75,000 distinct CDR3 sequences listed, under 20% were seen once. The sample taken for sequencing was naive CD8+ T cells from blood, with Jurkat cell RNA spiked in. Subset defined: FACS-sorted CD8+CD4-CCR7+CD45RA+ naive T cells. Receptors were obtained from a human donor in good health. Some libraries in this study had Jurkat cell RNA spiked in.

This clonotype was seen repeatedly, ten times or more. The chain has TRBV29-1 and TRBJ2-7; D is undetermined. Trimming cost V 0 bases and J 3 bases, with 9 bases left between them. CDR3 length equals 13 residues. Germline V gene sequence: CDR1 SQVTM, CDR2 ANQGSEA. In nucleotides, the CDR3 is TGCAGCGTTGAAGATAACAGCAACTACGAGCAGTACTTC. This translates into CSVEDNSNYEQYF.

This clonotype has at least ten counts. V and J are TRBV20-1 and TRBJ2-2; TRBD2 agrees at 11 bases. J gave up 0 bases and V 3 bases, and 0 bases lay outside the gene matches. CDR3 length: 15 residues. Germline loops: CDR1 DFQATT, CDR2 SNEGSKA (reference sequence). CDR3 in amino acids: CSARGLAANTGELFF. The CDR3 nucleotides are TGCAGTGCTAGGGGACTAGCGGCGAACACCGGGGAGCTGTTTTTT.

Ten or more counts support this clonotype. V and J are TRBV20-1 and TRBJ2-1, with TRBD2 matching 11 bases. The V gene end was trimmed by 1 base and the J gene end by 9 bases; junction bases not matched to a gene: 8. This CDR3 is built from 15 residues. The germline CDR1 and CDR2 sequences are DFQATT and SNEGSKA (reference sequence). The CDR3 reads CSARALLAGGLEQFF. CDR3 coding DNA: TGCAGTGCTAGAGCGCTGCTAGCGGGAGGACTTGAGCAGTTCTTC.

There are many counts of this clonotype. The chain combines TRBV5-1 with TRBJ1-1; 7 bases are shared with TRBD1. The CDR3 totals 16 residues. Losses at the gene ends were 3 bases for V and 0 bases for J; bases not matched to a gene: 8. Germline CDR1 is SGHRS and CDR2 is YFSETQ. In DNA form, the CDR3 reads TGCGCCAGCAGCTCCTCGACAGGGACAGTGAACACTGAAGCTTTCTTT. This codes for CASSSSTGTVNTEAFF.

This clonotype was counted at least ten times. The genes are TRBV20-1 and TRBJ2-7; D is ambiguous. Per the germline V gene, CDR1 is DFQATT and CDR2 is SNEGSKA (reference sequence). Trimming took 0 bases from V and 0 from J, leaving 15 bases between them. This CDR3 spans 16 amino acids. The CDR3 loop is CSARDISGVLSYEQYF. The CDR3 bases are TGCAGTGCTAGAGATATTTCAGGAGTACTCTCCTACGAGCAGTACTTC.

At least ten counts were recorded for this clonotype. CDR3 region: CSARDLTGGTEAFF. The DNA of the CDR3 is TGCAGTGCTAGAGATCTGACAGGCGGCACTGAAGCTTTCTTT. The chain uses TRBV20-1 and TRBJ1-1; weak D call: TRBD1 (6 bases). V shed 0 bases and J shed 4 bases, with 12 bases lying between them. Germline V CDR1 and CDR2: DFQATT, SNEGSKA (reference sequence). The CDR3 consists of 14 residues.

The J gene is TRBJ2-7, the V gene TRBV7-9; TRBD2 might be the D (6 bases). Looked up from germline, CDR1 is SEHNR and CDR2 is FQNEAQ (reference sequence). The CDR3 extends over 13 amino acids. With 5 bases removed from V and 1 base from J, the gap between germline ends came to 9 bases. CDR3 loop: CASSSSGSYEQYF. CDR3 DNA: TGTGCCAGCAGCAGTAGCGGTTCCTACGAGCAGTACTTC.

The table lists this clonotype with many counts. The gene calls are TRBV11-3 and TRBJ2-3, with no clear D. Between the trimmed V and J ends, which lost 2 bases and 3 bases, there was a span of 9 bases. Germline V lookup: CDR1 SGHNT, CDR2 YENEEA. The CDR3 contains 14 residues. CDR3 amino acids: CASSLSPWTDTQYF. CDR3 coding DNA: TGTGCCAGCAGCTTAAGCCCTTGGACAGATACGCAGTATTTT.

This clonotype was counted ten times or more. This chain uses TRBV21-1 with TRBJ1-1. TRBV21-1 is a known pseudogene. This CDR3 is 14 amino acids long. The CDR3 coding sequence is TGTGCCAGCAGCAAGGCAAGGGATGGGCAGGAAGCTTTCTTT. This sequence encodes CASSKARDGQEAFF.

Concerning this clonotype: A much larger clone lies one base from this, so it may be a read error. The conserved phenylalanine or tryptophan normally closing the CDR3 is absent here, so this likely arose from a read error. The CDR3 is CASSSESVGPSYEQYL. The CDR3 DNA is TGTGCCAGCAGCTCGGAGTCCGTCGGGCCCTCCTACGAGCAGTACCTC. The chain uses TRBV7-9 and TRBJ2-7; D is uncertain. The CDR3 sequence is 16 residues long. The germline V gene has CDR1 SEHNR and CDR2 FQNEAQ (reference sequence). V was shortened by 4 bases and J by 0 bases, with 16 bases between the two germline ends.

This clonotype was seen ten or more times. This chain uses TRBV6-1 with TRBJ2-3; D may be TRBD2 (6 bases). V was trimmed by 2 bases and J by 6 bases, leaving 12 bases between them. CDR1 MNHNS and CDR2 SASEGT come from the germline V gene. The CDR3 totals 14 residues. This CDR3 is CASSERRSGDTQYF. CDR3 nucleotides: TGTGCCAGCAGTGAAAGGAGAAGCGGGGATACGCAGTATTTT.

This clonotype showed up many times. The chain couples TRBV6-5 to TRBJ1-4; D not resolved. The CDR3 is 12 residues long. V was pared by 6 bases and J by 7 bases, with 9 bases between. Germline-derived CDR1 and CDR2 are MNHEY and SVGAGI. The CDR3 DNA reads TGTGCCAGCAGCTCCGACCGTGAAAAACTGTTTTTT. This encodes CASSSDREKLFF.

This clonotype has a count of ten or more. The chain links TRBV27 to TRBJ2-3; D tentatively reads TRBD1 or TRBD2 (6 bases each). Between the trimmed V and J ends, which lost 4 bases and 2 bases, there was a span of 7 bases. Germline loops: CDR1 MNHEY, CDR2 SMNVEV (reference sequence). The CDR3 contains 13 residues. CDR3 DNA: TGTGCCAGCAGTTGGGGGGCCACAGATACGCAGTATTTT. Translated, it gives CASSWGATDTQYF.

This clonotype has a handful of counts. The V and J genes are TRBV6-4 and TRBJ2-1; D unclear. This CDR3 is built from 20 residues. The V gene's germline CDR1 is MRHNA and CDR2 SNTAGT. V was shortened by 0 bases and J by 2 bases, with 23 bases between the two germline ends. Here the CDR3 reads CASSDSSRRFGLGTYNEQFF. CDR3 nucleotides: TGTGCCAGCAGTGACTCCTCGCGCAGGTTTGGCTTGGGTACCTACAATGAGCAGTTCTTC.

This clonotype came up many times. The CDR3 reads CASSPGQGAPDTQYF. The CDR3, as DNA: TGTGCCAGCAGTCCCGGACAGGGGGCCCCAGATACGCAGTATTTT. The chain employs TRBV28 and TRBJ2-3, with 11 positions matching TRBD1. CDR1 is MDHEN and CDR2 is SYDVKM in the germline V gene. The CDR3 runs 15 residues. J was trimmed by 4 bases and V by 5 bases; bases with no gene match: 5.

Details on this clonotype: Because it lacks the conserved phenylalanine or tryptophan at the end, this CDR3 is likely a read error. This sequence joins TRBV3-1 and TRBJ2-2; weak D call: TRBD2 (5 bases). The length of the CDR3 is 15 residues. Looked up from germline, CDR1 is LGHDT and CDR2 is YNNKEL (reference sequence). V was clipped by 0 bases and J by 6 bases, with 11 bases between them. DNA for the CDR3: TGTGCCAGCAGCCAAGACCACGAGGGAGCCGGGGAGCTGTTTTTA. This sequence encodes CASSQDHEGAGELFL.

This rearrangement joins TRBV4-3 to TRBJ2-7; D not certain. V was pared by 2 bases and J by 2 bases, with 10 bases between. Germline-derived CDR1 and CDR2 are LGHNA and YSLEER. The CDR3 is 14 residues long. The CDR3 DNA is TGCGCCAGCAGCCAAAGACTCTTTACCTACGAGCAGTACTTC. Translated, it gives CASSQRLFTYEQYF.

As for this clonotype: A much larger clone is a single base away; this may be a read error. The CDR3 sequence is CASSPFGDTQYF. The CDR3 coding sequence is TGTGCCAGCAGCCCATTCGGAGATACGCAGTATTTT. The rearrangement joins TRBV27 to TRBJ2-3; D remains unclear. V lost 6 bases to trimming and J lost 5 bases, with 9 bases between them. Germline assignment: CDR1 MNHEY and CDR2 SMNVEV (reference sequence). The CDR3 is 12 amino acids.

This clonotype has a count of ten or more. V usage is TRBV6-6 and J usage is TRBJ1-3, with D possibly matching TRBD1 (5 bases). This CDR3 is built from 15 residues. Germline V gene sequence: CDR1 MNHNY, CDR2 SVGAGI (reference sequence). V was shortened by 2 bases and J by 4 bases, with 12 bases between the two germline ends. The CDR3 DNA is TGTGCCAGCAGTTACATCGGGACGGAAGGAAACACCATATATTTT. It is translated as CASSYIGTEGNTIYF.

This clonotype was seen many times. V and J are TRBV4-1 and TRBJ2-7; D uncertain. Trimming shortened V by 1 base and J by 1 base, and 11 bases separated the two germline ends. The CDR3 has 15 residues. The germline V gene encodes CDR1 MGHRA and CDR2 YSYEKL. CDR3 DNA: TGCGCCAGCAGCCAAGTGGGCGCGACTTCCTACGAGCAGTACTTC. It specifies CASSQVGATSYEQYF.

This clonotype occurred once. Being one base from a much bigger clone, this may be a read error. The CDR3 does not end in the conserved phenylalanine or tryptophan, so this is likely a read error. The chain combines TRBV5-6 with TRBJ2-3, with D tentatively TRBD1 (6 bases). The V gene lost 4 bases and the J gene lost 2 bases, with 14 bases spanning the gap. CDR1 SGHDT and CDR2 YYEEEE come from the germline V gene. This CDR3 spans 15 amino acids. CDR3 in DNA: TGTGCCAGCAGCCTAGGACAGCTTTACACAGATACGCAGTATTCT. Its protein product is CASSLGQLYTDTQYS.

This clonotype was seen many times. This chain uses TRBV7-9 with TRBJ2-2, with D perhaps being TRBD1 or TRBD2 (5 bases each). The ends were cut back, 4 bases at V and 3 bases at J, with 15 bases in the middle. CDR1 is SEHNR and CDR2 is FQNEAQ in the germline V gene (reference sequence). This CDR3 has 16 residues. As DNA, the CDR3 is TGTGCCAGCAGCTCCGAGGGCCGAGGGGACACCGGGGAGCTGTTTTTT. This sequence encodes CASSSEGRGDTGELFF.

This clonotype was recorded at least ten times. The chain links TRBV18 to TRBJ2-7; tentatively, D is TRBD2 (5 bases). The CDR3 sequence is 15 residues long. Trimming removed 2 bases from V and 5 bases from J, with 16 bases in between. CDR1 KGHSH and CDR2 LQKENI come from the germline V gene. The CDR3 reads CASSPFSTEGNEQYF. The CDR3 region has the DNA TGTGCCAGCTCACCATTTTCCACCGAGGGAAACGAGCAGTACTTC.

Many counts were recorded for this clonotype. The rearrangement uses TRBV3-1 and TRBJ2-1; D possibly corresponds to TRBD1 (6 bases). The CDR3 length is 11 residues. Germline V gene sequence: CDR1 LGHDT, CDR2 YNNKEL (reference sequence). V lost 10 bases and J 4 bases, leaving 8 bases between the germline ends. The CDR3 sequence: CATGEYNEQFF. The CDR3 nucleotides read TGTGCCACAGGGGAATACAATGAGCAGTTCTTC.

This clonotype was observed a handful of times. The V and J genes are TRBV7-9 and TRBJ2-7; 8 nucleotides match TRBD2. The germline V gene encodes CDR1 SEHNR and CDR2 FQNEAQ (reference sequence). The ends lost 6 bases at V and 3 bases at J; junction bases unmatched: 7. The CDR3 runs to 14 residues. CDR3 residues: CASSHIGTSYEQYF. The CDR3 DNA sequence: TGTGCCAGCAGTCATATAGGGACTAGCTACGAGCAGTACTTC.

This clonotype was recorded at least ten times. The chain couples TRBV4-3 to TRBJ2-4; D not certain. Germline CDR1 LGHNA, CDR2 YSLEER. CDR3 length: 20 amino acids. Trimming left V 0 bases short and J 0 bases short, with 21 bases between. The DNA of the CDR3 is TGCGCCAGCAGCCAAGAGTTCACGGAGCAATATATGCTAGCCAAAAACATTCAGTACTTC. Its protein is CASSQEFTEQYMLAKNIQYF.

Regarding this clonotype: A much larger clone is a single base away; this may be a read error. The CDR3 does not end in the conserved phenylalanine or tryptophan, so this is likely a read error. The V call is TRBV6-6, the J call TRBJ2-7, with 8 bases matching TRBD1. The V gene end was trimmed by 8 bases and the J gene end by 3 bases; junction bases not matched to a gene: 3. Germline-derived CDR1 and CDR2 are MNHNY and SVGAGI (reference sequence). The CDR3 covers 12 residues. The CDR3 nucleotides read TGTGCCAGCGGGGACAGGCACTACGAGCAGTACCTC. As protein: CASGDRHYEQYL.

Worth noting for this clonotype: Germline is not matched at one junction end, which may reflect a read error. The genes are TRBV5-3 and TRBJ1-2; D unresolved. TRBV5-3 is marked as an open reading frame, function uncertain. CDR3 length: 14 residues. The CDR3 DNA sequence: TGTGCCAGCAGCTTGGGAGGCGTAAACTATGGCTACACCTTC. The encoded protein is CASSLGGVNYGYTF.